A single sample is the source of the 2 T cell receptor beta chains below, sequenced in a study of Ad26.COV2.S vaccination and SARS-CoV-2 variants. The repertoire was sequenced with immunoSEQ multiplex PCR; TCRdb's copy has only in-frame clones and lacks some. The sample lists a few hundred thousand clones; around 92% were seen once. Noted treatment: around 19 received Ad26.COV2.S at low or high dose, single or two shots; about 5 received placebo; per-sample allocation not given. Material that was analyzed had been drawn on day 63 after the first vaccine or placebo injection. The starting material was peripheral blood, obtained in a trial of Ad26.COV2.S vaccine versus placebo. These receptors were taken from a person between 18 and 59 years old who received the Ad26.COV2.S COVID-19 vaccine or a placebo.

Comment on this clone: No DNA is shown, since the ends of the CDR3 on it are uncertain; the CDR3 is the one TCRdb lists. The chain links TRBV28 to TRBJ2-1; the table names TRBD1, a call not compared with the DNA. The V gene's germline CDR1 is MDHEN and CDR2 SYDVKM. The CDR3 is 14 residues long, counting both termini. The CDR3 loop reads CASSSSDRTGEQFF.

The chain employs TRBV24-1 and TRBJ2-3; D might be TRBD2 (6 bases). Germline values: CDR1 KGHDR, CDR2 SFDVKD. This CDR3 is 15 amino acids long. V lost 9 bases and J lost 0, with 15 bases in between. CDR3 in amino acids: CATVGRSGSTDTQYF. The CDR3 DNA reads TGTGCCACCGTCGGACGTAGCGGCAGCACAGATACGCAGTATTTT.